The next 27 T cell receptor beta chains were all read from a single sample in a study of shared clonotypes between healthy human individuals. Assay: immunoSEQ multiplex PCR; the TCRdb copy retains only in-frame clones and omits some. There are over 1.5 million clones in the sample; around 98% occur only once, and roughly 0.4% lies in the top ten. Specimen: naive CD4+ T cells sorted from blood. Subset in this sample: CD45RA+ positively selected. All receptors come from a man younger than 45 in good health.

Note on this clone: Other DNA sequences in this specimen translate into the identical CDR3. V is TRBV9 and J is TRBJ2-2; D unclear. This CDR3 is built from 14 residues. Trimming shortened V by 2 bases and J by 2 bases, and 7 bases separated the two germline ends. Germline V gene sequence: CDR1 SGDLS, CDR2 YYNGEE. CDR3 loop: CASSVSGNTGELFF. The CDR3 bases are TGTGCCAGCAGCGTCTCGGGTAACACCGGGGAGCTGTTTTTT. Using reference TRBV9 and TRBJ2-2 for the parts outside the CDR3, the full variable domain is DSGVTQTPKHLITATGQRVTLRCSPRSGDLSVYWYQQSLDQGLQFLIQYYNGEERAKGNILERFSAQQFPDLHSELNLSSLELGDSALYFCASSVSGNTGELFFGEGSRLTVL.

J is TRBJ2-7 and V is TRBV2; D not resolved. The CDR3 spans 15 residues. The V gene lost 6 bases and the J gene lost 0 bases, with 15 bases spanning the gap. Germline V lookup: CDR1 SNHLY, CDR2 FYNNEI. In nucleotides, the CDR3 is TGTGCCAGCAGGCGACGGACGGGTAGCTCCTACGAGCAGTACTTC. Translating gives CASRRRTGSSYEQYF.

The chain is built from TRBV6-5 and TRBJ2-1, with 9 bases lining up with TRBD1. Looked up from germline, CDR1 is MNHEY and CDR2 is SVGAGI. The CDR3 is 16 residues long. The junction had 6 bases not matched to a gene; V was cut back by 0 bases and J by 6 bases. The DNA of the CDR3 is TGTGCCAGCAGTTACTCGAAGGGGACAGGGCTCAATGAGCAGTTCTTC. It translates to CASSYSKGTGLNEQFF.

The chain combines TRBV5-5 with TRBJ2-6; D is unclear. Trimming removed 1 base from V and 0 bases from J, with 17 bases in between. Germline values: CDR1 SGHKS, CDR2 YYEKEE (reference sequence). This CDR3 is built from 19 residues. CDR3 nucleotide sequence: TGTGCCAGCAGCTTGAATCGGGTAGGCAAGCCCTCTGGGGCCAACGTCCTGACTTTC. This encodes CASSLNRVGKPSGANVLTF. The full variable domain, completed using reference TRBV5-5 and TRBJ2-6, is DAGVTQSPTHLIKTRGQQVTLRCSPISGHKSVSWYQQVLGQGPQFIFQYYEKEERGRGNFPDRFSARQFPNYSSELNVNALLLGDSALYLCASSLNRVGKPSGANVLTFGAGSRLTVL.

The V call is TRBV4-3, the J call TRBJ2-3; no firm D call. Germline CDR1 LGHNA, CDR2 YSLEER. The V end lost 2 bases, the J end lost 5 bases, and 11 bases lay between the germline ends. The CDR3 contains 14 residues. CDR3 bases: TGCGCCAGCAGCCAATGGGGTAGCCGAGATACGCAGTATTTT. This translates into CASSQWGSRDTQYF.

The chain uses TRBV15 and TRBJ1-2, with D perhaps TRBD1 (5 bases). CDR1 is LNHNV, CDR2 YYDKDF, per germline (reference sequence). The germline V and J ends were trimmed by 8 bases and 4 bases, with 11 bases remaining between them. This CDR3 has 12 residues. The CDR3 reads CATAQEFYGYTF. The CDR3 DNA reads as TGTGCCACCGCACAGGAGTTCTATGGCTACACCTTC.

This chain links TRBV13 with TRBJ2-7; D unclear. CDR1 and CDR2 from the germline V gene are PRHDT and FYEKMQ (reference sequence). Trimming pared 2 bases from V and 1 base from J, leaving 15 bases between. This CDR3 contains 16 residues. CDR3 loop: CASSLKSGLSSYEQYF. CDR3 nucleotides: TGTGCCAGCAGCTTAAAATCGGGTCTTTCATCCTACGAGCAGTACTTC.

Concerning this clone itself: Additional DNA sequences in this sample encode the identical CDR3. The V call is TRBV9, the J call TRBJ2-2, with D hard to call. Germline V gene lookup returns CDR1 SGDLS and CDR2 YYNGEE. The CDR3 loop spans 13 amino acids. Trimming took off 0 bases at V and 5 bases at J, with 5 bases between the two ends. The CDR3 loop reads CASSVDQTGELFF. Here the CDR3 DNA reads TGTGCCAGCAGCGTAGACCAGACCGGGGAGCTGTTTTTT.

V usage is TRBV5-1 and J usage is TRBJ2-1; the match to TRBD2 covers 9 bases. Per the germline V gene, CDR1 is SGHRS and CDR2 is YFSETQ. The CDR3 extends over 17 amino acids. V dropped 4 bases and J dropped 0; count of bases not matched to a gene: 8. The CDR3 nucleotides read TGCGCCAGCAGCGTCCTAGCGGGGCGGGGCTCCTACAATGAGCAGTTCTTC. Its protein is CASSVLAGRGSYNEQFF. Based on the CDR3 plus reference TRBV5-1 and TRBJ2-1, the full variable domain is KAGVTQTPRYLIKTRGQQVTLSCSPISGHRSVSWYQQTPGQGLQFLFEYFSETQRNKGNFPGRFSGRQFSNSRSEMNVSTLELGDSALYLCASSVLAGRGSYNEQFFGPGTRLTVL.

This chain uses TRBV6-1 with TRBJ1-2, with a possible D match to TRBD1 (6 bases). The V and J ends lost 5 bases and 4 bases respectively, with 8 bases between them. Germline lookup yields CDR1 MNHNS and CDR2 SASEGT. CDR3 length: 12 residues. The CDR3: CASSQDSYGYTF. The DNA of the CDR3 is TGTGCCAGCAGTCAGGACAGCTATGGCTACACCTTC.

The genes are TRBV19 and TRBJ2-7; 9 positions match TRBD1. The CDR3 runs to 14 residues. Germline CDR1 and CDR2: LNHDA and SQIVND (reference sequence). The V segment lost 10 bases and the J segment 5 bases; nucleotides outside the gene matches: 12. CDR3 sequence (DNA): TGTGCCACCGAGGCGGGACAGGGAACCCACGAGCAGTACTTC. Translating it yields CATEAGQGTHEQYF.

The chain is built from TRBV10-2 and TRBJ2-7, with 9 nucleotides matching TRBD2. Germline V gene lookup returns CDR1 WSHSY and CDR2 SAAADI. This CDR3 region has 15 residues. V shed 8 bases and J 0 bases; nucleotides not matched to a gene: 8. Written as DNA, the CDR3 is TGCGCCAGCTTAAAGCGGGGGGTGGGCTCCTACGAGCAGTACTTC. This gives the protein CASLKRGVGSYEQYF.

The chain recombines TRBV2 with TRBJ2-7; TRBD2 matches 10 bases. Trimming at V came to 2 bases and at J to 6 bases, leaving 4 bases not matched to a gene. Germline CDR1 is SNHLY and CDR2 is FYNNEI. The CDR3 is made up of 14 amino acids. The CDR3 loop reads CASSEWLAGAEQYF. In nucleotides, the CDR3 is TGTGCCAGCAGTGAATGGCTAGCGGGAGCCGAGCAGTACTTC.

This chain links TRBV6-6 with TRBJ1-1; D might be TRBD1 (5 bases). Trimming took off 6 bases at V and 7 bases at J, with 15 bases between the two ends. CDR1 is MNHNY, CDR2 SVGAGI, per germline (reference sequence). This CDR3 has 13 amino acids. This CDR3 reads CASSRQTGGEAFF. DNA of the CDR3: TGTGCCAGCAGCCGACAGACCGGTGGTGAAGCTTTCTTT.

The chain couples TRBV4-3 to TRBJ1-1; D is uncertain. This CDR3 is built from 13 residues. CDR1 and CDR2 (germline): LGHNA, YSLEER. The V end was cut by 1 base, the J end by 5 bases, with 8 bases between. The CDR3 DNA sequence: TGCGCCAGCAGCCAAGGCTGGAAGACTGAAGCTTTCTTT. Protein sequence: CASSQGWKTEAFF.

The count of this clone is one. The same CDR3 arises from other DNA sequences in this sample as well. The genes are TRBV5-1 and TRBJ2-1, with 8 bases aligning to TRBD1. The length of the CDR3 is 14 residues. Germline CDR1 is SGHRS and CDR2 is YFSETQ. V trimming: 0 bases; J trimming: 7 bases; junction bases outside the gene matches: 3. The CDR3: CASSLGTGGNEQFF. The CDR3 DNA reads as TGCGCCAGCAGCTTGGGAACAGGGGGGAATGAGCAGTTCTTC.

The V call is TRBV5-6, the J call TRBJ1-5; D remains ambiguous. Germline V lookup: CDR1 SGHDT, CDR2 YYEEEE. V lost 6 bases and J 0 bases, leaving 10 bases between the germline ends. The CDR3 is 14 residues long. The CDR3 loop is CASTILHSNQPQHF. The CDR3 coding sequence is TGTGCCAGCACCATCCTACATAGCAATCAGCCCCAGCATTTT.

The chain combines TRBV4-1 with TRBJ2-7; D may be TRBD1 (6 bases). The CDR3 contains 15 residues. CDR1 and CDR2 from the germline V gene are MGHRA and YSYEKL. V shed 2 bases and J shed 4 bases, with 15 bases lying between them. The CDR3 loop reads CASSQTVGQGYEQYF. In DNA form, the CDR3 reads TGCGCCAGCAGCCAAACTGTGGGGCAGGGGTACGAGCAGTACTTC.

This clone was counted a single time. The rearrangement uses TRBV2 and TRBJ2-5, with D possibly being TRBD1 (6 bases). The CDR3 extends over 13 amino acids. Germline V gene data show CDR1 as SNHLY and CDR2 as FYNNEI. With 6 bases removed from V and 1 base from J, the gap between germline ends came to 9 bases. CDR3 bases: TGTGCCAGCAGCAGGACAGTCCAAGAGACCCAGTACTTC. Amino acids: CASSRTVQETQYF.

The J gene is TRBJ2-2, the V gene TRBV10-3, with 12 bases matching TRBD1. The germline V gene encodes CDR1 ENHRY and CDR2 SYGVKD. This CDR3 is 17 amino acids long. Losses at the gene ends were 6 bases for V and 4 bases for J; bases not matched to a gene: 9. CDR3 coding DNA: TGTGCCATCAGGACTATGGGGACAGGGGGCTTCACCGGGGAGCTGTTTTTT. Amino acid sequence: CAIRTMGTGGFTGELFF.

This chain links TRBV19 with TRBJ2-1; perhaps TRBD1 as D (5 bases). Trimming took off 5 bases at V and 2 bases at J, with 7 bases between the two ends. This CDR3 region has 13 residues. Germline CDR1 LNHDA, CDR2 SQIVND (reference sequence). CDR3 bases: TGTGCCAGTAGTCAAGGGGCCTACAATGAGCAGTTCTTC. It codes for CASSQGAYNEQFF.

V and J are TRBV10-3 and TRBJ2-3; D may be TRBD2 (6 bases). Looked up from germline, CDR1 is ENHRY and CDR2 is SYGVKD. Between the trimmed V and J ends, which lost 8 bases and 1 base, there was a span of 19 bases. The CDR3 totals 16 residues. CDR3 DNA: TGTGCCATCCGGCCCACGGACGGAGGGGGCACAGATACGCAGTATTTT. Encoded protein: CAIRPTDGGGTDTQYF.

This clone has just one count. The chain carries TRBV6-5 and TRBJ2-7; tentatively, D is TRBD1 (6 bases). The CDR3 loop spans 14 amino acids. Germline V lookup: CDR1 MNHEY, CDR2 SVGAGI. V was clipped by 5 bases and J by 0 bases, with 11 bases between them. CDR3 DNA sequence: TGTGCCAGCAGTCCCGGACAGATCTCCTACGAGCAGTACTTC. It translates to CASSPGQISYEQYF.

In nucleotides, the CDR3 is TGTGCCAGCAGTGAGGCAGGGGGCAACACTGAAGCTTTCTTT. Its translation is CASSEAGGNTEAFF. V and J are TRBV6-1 and TRBJ1-1, with TRBD1 matching over 8 bases. The CDR3 covers 14 residues. Germline CDR1 and CDR2: MNHNS and SASEGT. The V segment lost 3 bases and the J segment 2 bases; nucleotides outside the gene matches: 2.

The chain recombines TRBV2 with TRBJ2-1; TRBD2 matches at 7 bases. This CDR3 comprises 12 residues. Germline CDR1 reads SNHLY; CDR2 reads FYNNEI. Trimming at V came to 11 bases and at J to 8 bases, leaving 9 bases not matched to a gene. The DNA for the CDR3 is TGTGCCGGAAGCGGGATCGGCGATGAGCAGTTCTTC. Translated, it gives CAGSGIGDEQFF.

The chain employs TRBV6-5 and TRBJ2-3; weak D call: TRBD2 (6 bases). V was clipped by 0 bases and J by 2 bases, with 12 bases between them. Germline V CDR1 and CDR2: MNHEY, SVGAGI. The length of the CDR3 is 16 residues. The CDR3 protein is CASSYSSSGATDTQYF. CDR3 DNA sequence: TGTGCCAGCAGTTACTCGTCTTCGGGAGCCACAGATACGCAGTATTTT.

Comment on this clone: Other nucleotide sequences from this sample produce the same CDR3. The chain recombines TRBV19 with TRBJ2-7, with TRBD1 matching 8 bases. V lost 6 bases, J lost 4 bases, and 8 bases stayed unmatched. Looked up from germline, CDR1 is LNHDA and CDR2 is SQIVND (reference sequence). CDR3 length: 14 amino acids. CDR3 sequence reads: CASSLRQGSYEQYF. The CDR3 DNA reads TGTGCCAGTAGCCTTCGACAGGGGTCGTACGAGCAGTACTTC. Filled out from reference TRBV19 and TRBJ2-7, the complete variable domain reads DGGITQSPKYLFRKEGQNVTLSCEQNLNHDAMYWYRQDPGQGLRLIYYSQIVNDFQKGDIAEGYSVSREKKESFPLTVTSAQKNPTAFYLCASSLRQGSYEQYFGPGTRLTVT.